This TCR beta chain was profiled in a study of identical twins. Findings of the study overall: Models underestimated how often monozygotic twins shared out-of-frame TCR alpha.

On this clonotype itself: The antigen is not known.

One entry per CDR3 protein results from TCRdb running MiXCR on the 5' RACE reads. The table has about 210,000 distinct CDR3 sequences, 9.4% seen once. Trimming cost V 3 bases and J 6 bases, with 15 bases left between them. Germline V gives CDR1 DFQATT, CDR2 SNEGSKA (reference sequence). The CDR3 is made up of 13 amino acids. Only healthy Caucasians were included as donors. The TCR was taken from a woman aged 18-30 years in good health. This chain connects TRBV20-1 to TRBJ2-7, with TRBD2 as a possible D gene (5 bases). Sequencing was performed on memory (CD45RO+) T cells sorted from blood. The CDR3 DNA reads TGCAGTGCTAGTGTCGTCTGGGCGGGCGAGCAGTACTTC. Its protein product is CSASVVWAGEQYF.